A single TCR beta chain is shown here with its context. The entry originates in a study of T-cell reconstitution after alpha-beta-depleted transplantation in children. Germline CDR1 is MNHEY and CDR2 is SMNVEV (reference sequence). The trim removed 4 bases at V and 7 bases at J, leaving 11 bases unmatched. The CDR3 is made up of 16 amino acids. Unique molecular identifiers were used to barcode this TCRbeta library. TCRdb reprocessed the PCR reads with MiXCR, giving one entry per CDR3 protein. The sample records roughly 490,000 distinct CDR3 sequences, over 10% being singletons. Specimen: PBMCs, mostly from graft donor cells, collected 180 days after TCRalphabeta/CD19-depleted stem cell transplant. The gene calls are TRBV27 and TRBJ2-1, with TRBD1 matching over 9 bases. This TCR was recovered from a female patient aged 2 to 10 who had a stem cell transplant for aplastic anemia, so the T cells may come from the graft donor. The CDR3 sequence is CASSSLRGTGRNEQFF. DNA of the CDR3: TGTGCCAGCAGTTCCTTAAGGGGGACAGGGCGGAATGAGCAGTTCTTC.